This paragraph covers one TCR beta chain sequence. The germline V and J ends were trimmed by 4 bases and 4 bases, with 5 bases remaining between them. Germline CDR1 is SQVTM and CDR2 is ANQGSEA. The CDR3 sequence is 11 residues long. This sample was included in a study of blood T cells in healthy people across ages. Together with a sample-barcoded 5' primer, a J-beta primer mix was included in a second PCR lasting about 7 to 12 cycles. TCRdb re-called the 5' RACE reads with MiXCR, one entry per CDR3 protein. This sample carries fewer than 1.5 million distinct CDR3 sequences, about 40% of them seen once, and the ten largest clones take 7% to 9.5%.

The receptor comes from a woman under 30 in good health. Sequences were obtained from blood. The rearrangement uses TRBV29-1 and TRBJ1-3; D ambiguous. CDR3 coding DNA: TGCAGCGTTGTAGTGGGAAACACCATATATTTT. It codes for CSVVVGNTIYF. The entire variable domain, with the rest obtained from reference TRBV29-1 and TRBJ1-3, is as follows: SAVISQKPSRDICQRGTSLTIQCQVDSQVTMMFWYRQQPGQSLTLIATANQGSEATYESGFVIDKFPISRPNLTFSTLTVSNMSPEDSSIYLCSVVVGNTIYFGEGSWLTVV.